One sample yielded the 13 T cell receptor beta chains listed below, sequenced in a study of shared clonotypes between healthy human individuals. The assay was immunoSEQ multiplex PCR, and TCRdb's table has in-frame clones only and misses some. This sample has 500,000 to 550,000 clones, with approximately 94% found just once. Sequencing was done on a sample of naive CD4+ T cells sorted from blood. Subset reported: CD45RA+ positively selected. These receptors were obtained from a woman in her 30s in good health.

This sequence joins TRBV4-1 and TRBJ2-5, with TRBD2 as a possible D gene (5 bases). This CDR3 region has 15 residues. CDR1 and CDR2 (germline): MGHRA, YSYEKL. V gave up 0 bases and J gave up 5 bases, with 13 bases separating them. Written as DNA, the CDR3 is TGCGCCAGCAGCCAAGATGAGAGGGCGTGGGAGACCCAGTACTTC. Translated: CASSQDERAWETQYF.

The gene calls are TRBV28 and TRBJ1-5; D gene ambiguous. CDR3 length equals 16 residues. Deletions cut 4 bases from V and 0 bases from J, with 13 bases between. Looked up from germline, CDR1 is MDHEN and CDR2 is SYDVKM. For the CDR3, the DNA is TGTGCCAGCAGTTCATCAACGGCGTATAGCAATCAGCCCCAGCATTTT. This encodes CASSSSTAYSNQPQHF.

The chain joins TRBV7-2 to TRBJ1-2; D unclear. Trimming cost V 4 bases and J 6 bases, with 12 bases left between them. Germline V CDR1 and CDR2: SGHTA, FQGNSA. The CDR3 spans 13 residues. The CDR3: CASSSRQQDGYTF. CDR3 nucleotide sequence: TGTGCCAGCAGCTCCCGGCAGCAGGATGGCTACACCTTC.

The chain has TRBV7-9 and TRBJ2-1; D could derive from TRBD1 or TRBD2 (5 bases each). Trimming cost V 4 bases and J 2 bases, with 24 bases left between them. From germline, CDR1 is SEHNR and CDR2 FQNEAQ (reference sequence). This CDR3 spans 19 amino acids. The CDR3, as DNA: TGTGCCAGCAGCTCGAATCCCACGGGACCGCTAATCGCCTACAATGAGCAGTTCTTC. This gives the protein CASSSNPTGPLIAYNEQFF. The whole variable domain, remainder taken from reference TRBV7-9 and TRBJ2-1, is DTGVSQNPRHKITKRGQNVTFRCDPISEHNRLYWYRQTLGQGPEFLTYFQNEAQLEKSRLLSDRFSAERPKGSFSTLEIQRTEQGDSAMYLCASSSNPTGPLIAYNEQFFGPGTRLTVL.

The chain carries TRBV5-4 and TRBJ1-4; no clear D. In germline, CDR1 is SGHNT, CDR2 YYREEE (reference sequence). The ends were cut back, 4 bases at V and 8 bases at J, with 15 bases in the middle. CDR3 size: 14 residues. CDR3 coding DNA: TGTGCCAGCAGCCCTCCCCCCCCGGGGGAAAAACTGTTTTTT. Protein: CASSPPPPGEKLFF. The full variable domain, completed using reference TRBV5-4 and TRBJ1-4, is ETGVTQSPTHLIKTRGQQVTLRCSSQSGHNTVSWYQQALGQGPQFIFQYYREEENGRGNFPPRFSGLQFPNYSSELNVNALELDDSALYLCASSPPPPGEKLFFGSGTQLSVL.

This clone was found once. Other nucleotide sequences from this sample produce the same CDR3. The CDR3 is CASSVTSGSYNEQFF. The CDR3 DNA sequence: TGTGCCAGCAGCGTTACTAGCGGATCCTACAATGAGCAGTTCTTC. The chain has TRBV9 and TRBJ2-1, with 8 positions matching TRBD2. This CDR3 contains 15 residues. V shed 2 bases and J 1 base; nucleotides not matched to a gene: 2. Germline lookup yields CDR1 SGDLS and CDR2 YYNGEE.

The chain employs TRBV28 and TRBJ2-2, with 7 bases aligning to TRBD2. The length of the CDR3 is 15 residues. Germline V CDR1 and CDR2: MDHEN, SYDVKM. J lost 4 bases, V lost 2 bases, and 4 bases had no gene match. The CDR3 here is CASSLRGRVTGELFF. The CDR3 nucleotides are TGTGCCAGCAGTTTACGCGGGAGAGTCACCGGGGAGCTGTTTTTT.

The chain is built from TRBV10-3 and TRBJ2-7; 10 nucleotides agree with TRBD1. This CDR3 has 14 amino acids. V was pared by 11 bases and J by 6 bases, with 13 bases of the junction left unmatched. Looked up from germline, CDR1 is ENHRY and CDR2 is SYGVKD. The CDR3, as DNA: TGTGCCCCTCAGGTCGGGGACAGGGGCATCGAGCAGTACTTC. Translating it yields CAPQVGDRGIEQYF.

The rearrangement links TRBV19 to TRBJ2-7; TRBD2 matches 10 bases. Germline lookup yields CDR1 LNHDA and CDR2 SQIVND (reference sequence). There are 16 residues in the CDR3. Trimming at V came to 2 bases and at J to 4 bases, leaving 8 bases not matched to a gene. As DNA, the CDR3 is TGTGCCAGTAGTATAATGTTAGCGGGAGGATTTTACGAGCAGTACTTC. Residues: CASSIMLAGGFYEQYF.

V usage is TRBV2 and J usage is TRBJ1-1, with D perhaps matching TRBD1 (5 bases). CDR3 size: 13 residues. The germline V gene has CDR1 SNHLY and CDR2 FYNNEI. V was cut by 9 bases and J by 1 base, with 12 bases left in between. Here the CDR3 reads CARGGLPNTEAFF. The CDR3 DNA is TGTGCCAGGGGGGGACTTCCGAACACTGAAGCTTTCTTT. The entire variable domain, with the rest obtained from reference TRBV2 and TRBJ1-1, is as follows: EPEVTQTPSHQVTQMGQEVILRCVPISNHLYFYWYRQILGQKVEFLVSFYNNEISEKSEIFDDQFSVERPDGSNFTLKIRSTKLEDSAMYFCARGGLPNTEAFFGQGTRLTVV.

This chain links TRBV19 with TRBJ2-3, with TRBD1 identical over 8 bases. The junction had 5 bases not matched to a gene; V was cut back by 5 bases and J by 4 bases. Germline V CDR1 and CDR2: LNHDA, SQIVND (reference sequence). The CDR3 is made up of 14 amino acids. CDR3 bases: TGTGCCAGTAGTTCCAGGACAGGGCCAGATACGCAGTATTTT. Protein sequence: CASSSRTGPDTQYF.

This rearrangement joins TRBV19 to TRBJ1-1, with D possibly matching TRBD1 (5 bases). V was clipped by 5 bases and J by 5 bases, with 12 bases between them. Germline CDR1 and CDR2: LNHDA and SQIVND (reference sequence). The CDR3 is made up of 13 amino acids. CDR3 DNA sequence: TGTGCCAGTAGTCAGGGTGTGAGAACTGAAGCTTTCTTT. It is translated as CASSQGVRTEAFF. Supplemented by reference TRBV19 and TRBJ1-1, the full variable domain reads DGGITQSPKYLFRKEGQNVTLSCEQNLNHDAMYWYRQDPGQGLRLIYYSQIVNDFQKGDIAEGYSVSREKKESFPLTVTSAQKNPTAFYLCASSQGVRTEAFFGQGTRLTVV.

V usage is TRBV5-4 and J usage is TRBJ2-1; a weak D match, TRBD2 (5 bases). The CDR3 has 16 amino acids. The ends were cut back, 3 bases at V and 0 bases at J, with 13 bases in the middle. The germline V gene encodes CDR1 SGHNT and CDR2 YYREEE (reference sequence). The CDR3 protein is CASSWSGVSSYNEQFF. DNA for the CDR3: TGTGCCAGCAGCTGGAGCGGAGTGAGCTCCTACAATGAGCAGTTCTTC. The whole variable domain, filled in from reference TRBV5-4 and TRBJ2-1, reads ETGVTQSPTHLIKTRGQQVTLRCSSQSGHNTVSWYQQALGQGPQFIFQYYREEENGRGNFPPRFSGLQFPNYSSELNVNALELDDSALYLCASSWSGVSSYNEQFFGPGTRLTVL.